This TCR beta chain comes out of a study of cytomegalovirus exposure and HLA in healthy donors. In the case of this clone: What it binds is unknown.

Regarding the study as a whole: In the analysis, some V segments, TRBV6-2 and TRBV6-3 included, were excluded as indistinguishable. TCR beta V- and J-gene trimming was later associated with a missense DCLRE1C variant. The Asian-associated ancestry cluster reportedly had fewer N-insertions than the approximately 670-donor mean in a later analysis. Cytomegalovirus association was assigned to approximately 160 TCR beta chains.

The study ran its PCR with 60 Vbeta and 13 Jbeta primers. Clones were read by immunoSEQ multiplex PCR, and TCRdb kept only the in-frame ones, dropping some. The sample consists of around 130,000 clones, roughly 82% of them appearing once. This CDR3 spans 13 amino acids. With 6 bases removed from V and 6 bases from J, the gap between germline ends came to 15 bases. CDR1 LNHDA and CDR2 SQIVND come from the germline V gene (reference sequence). The origin of this receptor is a boy aged 5-17 years in good health and CMV-seronegative. V usage is TRBV19 and J usage is TRBJ2-7, with a possible D match to TRBD2 (6 bases). Sequenced: PBMCs. The CDR3 DNA follows: TGTGCCAGTAGGAGACCGGGAGAAGCCGAGCAGTACTTC. Protein sequence: CASRRPGEAEQYF. Based on the CDR3 plus reference TRBV19 and TRBJ2-7, the full variable domain is DGGITQSPKYLFRKEGQNVTLSCEQNLNHDAMYWYRQDPGQGLRLIYYSQIVNDFQKGDIAEGYSVSREKKESFPLTVTSAQKNPTAFYLCASRRPGEAEQYFGPGTRLTVT.